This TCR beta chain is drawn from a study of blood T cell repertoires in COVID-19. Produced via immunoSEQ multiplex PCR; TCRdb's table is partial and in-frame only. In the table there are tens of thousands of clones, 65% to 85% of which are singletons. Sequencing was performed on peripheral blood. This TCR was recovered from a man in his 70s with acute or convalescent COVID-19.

The CDR3 sequence is CASSLDRGTDTQYF. The CDR3 nucleotides read TGTGCCAGCAGCTTGGACAGGGGCACAGATACGCAGTATTTT. V gene TRBV5-6 combines with J gene TRBJ2-3; maybe TRBD1 (6 bases). The V gene lost 0 bases and the J gene lost 1 base, with 6 bases spanning the gap. Per germline, CDR1 SGHDT and CDR2 YYEEEE. The CDR3 runs to 14 residues.